The clone carrying this TCR beta chain was picked up many times. The antigen is undetermined. The V gene lost 5 bases and the J gene lost 2 bases, with 13 bases spanning the gap. Looked up from germline, CDR1 is MNHEY and CDR2 is SVGAGI. The CDR3 has 14 amino acids. Individually, cDNA molecules had unique molecular identifiers attached to them. One entry per CDR3 protein, called by TCRdb with MiXCR from the 5' RACE reads. Counted here are around 30,000 distinct CDR3 sequences, approximately 6% occurring once; the ten biggest clones make up approximately 6.9%. The sample comes from a study of early T cells in non-severe SARS-CoV-2 infection. The overall study: Investigators sequenced bulk RNA drawn from unsorted whole blood, and chains remained unpaired. Whole-study results and caveats: The VDJdb matching leaned toward anti-spike CD8 responses and overlooked private and CD4 specificities.

V usage is TRBV6-5 and J usage is TRBJ2-7, with D possibly TRBD2 on 6 matching bases. The sequenced sample was whole blood. The TCR originated in an adult who was a healthcare worker with PCR-confirmed SARS-CoV-2 infection or an uninfected control (not recorded which). CDR3 residues: CASSDVEGTYEQYF. CDR3 bases: TGTGCCAGCAGTGACGTGGAGGGGACCTACGAGCAGTACTTC.